Detailed here is one TCR beta chain. Its target is not known. The CDR3 is made up of 14 amino acids. Trimming removed 6 bases from V and 0 bases from J; junction bases left unmatched: 1. The germline V gene encodes CDR1 SGHRS and CDR2 YFSETQ. The PCR made use of 60 Vbeta and 13 Jbeta primers. Only in-frame clones appear in the TCRdb table, and some are missing; sequencing was by immunoSEQ multiplex PCR. The data show more than 95,000 clones, with 72% seen just once and less than 4.5% held by the top ten. The entry originates in a study of cytomegalovirus exposure and HLA in healthy donors. Whole-study findings and limits: Later genetic work tied a missense DCLRE1C variant to beta-chain V and J trimming. It has been reported that TCR beta sequences accurately predicted the HLA-A and HLA-B alleles of most subjects. In a later analysis, most CMV-associated TCR beta chains appeared HLA-restricted.

The receptor's source is a man aged 30-40 years in good health and CMV-seronegative. The sample consisted of PBMCs. The chain couples TRBV5-1 to TRBJ2-7, with 12 bases matching TRBD1. In nucleotides, the CDR3 is TGCGCCAGCATGGGACAGGGGGCCTCCTACGAGCAGTACTTC. It encodes CASMGQGASYEQYF.